The T cell receptor (beta chain) described here comes from a study of blood T cell repertoires in COVID-19. CDR3 length: 12 amino acids. CDR1 LNHDA and CDR2 SQIVND come from the germline V gene (reference sequence). Trimming took 5 bases from V and 9 from J, leaving 11 bases between them. Generated by immunoSEQ multiplex PCR, the TCRdb table keeps only in-frame clones and is missing some. This sample has more than 85,000 clones, with approximately 81% found just once. The TCR originated in an elderly man with active or convalescent COVID-19. Sequenced: peripheral blood. The V and J genes are TRBV19 and TRBJ2-1; weak D call: TRBD2 (6 bases). CDR3 amino acids: CASSPSVGEQFF. As DNA, the CDR3 is TGTGCCAGTAGTCCTAGCGTTGGTGAGCAGTTCTTC.